This T cell receptor (beta chain) was captured in a study of blood T cells in healthy people across ages. Across the study: Per two T cells, about one barcoded beta molecule was captured through template switching.

Samples each yielded at least 5.5 micrograms of total RNA. The CDR3 extends over 16 amino acids. Trimming removed 1 base from V and 0 bases from J; junction bases left unmatched: 5. Germline assignment: CDR1 SGHRS and CDR2 YFSETQ. This clonotype showed up just a few times. Combining a sample-barcoded 5' primer with a J-beta primer mix, a second PCR ran for roughly 6 to 11 cycles. Every sample gave at least 2.5 million paired-end reads containing CDR3. TCRdb re-called the 5' RACE reads with MiXCR, one entry per CDR3 protein. The sample records over a million distinct CDR3 sequences, 35% to 45% being singletons.

The material sequenced was blood. This receptor was identified in a woman aged 18-29 years in good health. This sequence joins TRBV5-1 and TRBJ2-3; 7 bases map to TRBD2. The CDR3 reads CASSLSLAVSTDTQYF. The CDR3 region has the DNA TGCGCCAGCAGCTTGAGTCTAGCGGTGAGCACAGATACGCAGTATTTT.